The following is a T cell receptor beta chain sequence with its context. No antigen is known for it. The data stem from a study of T-cell reconstitution after alpha-beta-depleted transplantation in children. Whole-study findings and limits: One year post-transplant, T-cell counts and diversity were largely derived from T cells produced anew. Alpha-beta T cells present about two months after transplant were reported to originate from several hundred expanded graft clones. Surviving recipient T cells and thymic progenitors produced the high day-60 TCRbeta diversity seen in some patients.

The CDR3 is 15 residues long. With 2 bases removed from V and 5 bases from J, the gap between germline ends came to 15 bases. Library preparation (for TCRbeta) was performed with unique molecular identifiers. TCRdb re-called the PCR reads through MiXCR, storing one row per CDR3 protein. The sample has approximately 1,000,000 distinct CDR3 sequences, under 30% seen once. This chain uses TRBV12-3 or TRBV12-4 with TRBJ1-1; TRBD1 might be the D (5 bases). The TCR originated in a boy under two years old who had a stem cell transplant for SCID, so the T cells may come from the graft donor. The material was PBMCs, mostly from graft donor cells, obtained 360 days after TCRalphabeta/CD19-depleted stem cell transplant. CDR3 sequence reads: CASSLRDGSGTEAFF. CDR3 sequence (DNA): TGTGCCAGCAGTTTAAGGGACGGATCTGGTACTGAAGCTTTCTTT.